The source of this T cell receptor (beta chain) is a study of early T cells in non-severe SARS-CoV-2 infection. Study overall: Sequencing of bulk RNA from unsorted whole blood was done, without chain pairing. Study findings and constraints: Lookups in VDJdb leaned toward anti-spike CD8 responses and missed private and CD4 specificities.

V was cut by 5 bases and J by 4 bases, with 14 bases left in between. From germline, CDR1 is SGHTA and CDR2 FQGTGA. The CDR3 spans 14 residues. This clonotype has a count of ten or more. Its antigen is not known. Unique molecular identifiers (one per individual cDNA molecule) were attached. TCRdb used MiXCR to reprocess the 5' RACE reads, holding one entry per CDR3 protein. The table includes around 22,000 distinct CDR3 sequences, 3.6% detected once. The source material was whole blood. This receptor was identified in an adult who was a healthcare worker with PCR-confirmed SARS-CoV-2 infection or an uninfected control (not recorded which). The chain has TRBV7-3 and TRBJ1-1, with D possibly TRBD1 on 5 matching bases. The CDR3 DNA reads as TGTGCCAGCAGCCCCCAAGGAGGGGCCACTGAAGCTTTCTTT. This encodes CASSPQGGATEAFF.